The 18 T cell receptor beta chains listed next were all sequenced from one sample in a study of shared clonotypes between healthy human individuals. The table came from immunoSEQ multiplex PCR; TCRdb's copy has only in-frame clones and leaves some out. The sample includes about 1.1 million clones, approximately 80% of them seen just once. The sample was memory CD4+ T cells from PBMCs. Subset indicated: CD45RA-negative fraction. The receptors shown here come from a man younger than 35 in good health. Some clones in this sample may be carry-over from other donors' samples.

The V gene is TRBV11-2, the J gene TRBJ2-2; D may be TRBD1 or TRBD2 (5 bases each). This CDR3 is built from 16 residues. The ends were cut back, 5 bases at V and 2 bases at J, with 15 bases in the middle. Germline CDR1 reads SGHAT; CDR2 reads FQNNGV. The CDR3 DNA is TGTGCCAGCAGCATCGACCGGGACCGCAACACCGGGGAGCTGTTTTTT. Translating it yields CASSIDRDRNTGELFF.

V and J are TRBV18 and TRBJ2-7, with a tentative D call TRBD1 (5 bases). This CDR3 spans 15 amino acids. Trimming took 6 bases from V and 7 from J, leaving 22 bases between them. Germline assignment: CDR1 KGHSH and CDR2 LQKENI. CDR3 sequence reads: CASSGGATAVEEQYF. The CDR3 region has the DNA TGTGCCAGCTCCGGTGGGGCCACCGCCGTGGAAGAGCAGTACTTC.

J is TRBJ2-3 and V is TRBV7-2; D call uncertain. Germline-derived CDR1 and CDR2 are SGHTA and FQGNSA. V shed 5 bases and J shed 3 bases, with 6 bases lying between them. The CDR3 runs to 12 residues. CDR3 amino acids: CASSTGTDTQYF. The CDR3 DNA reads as TGTGCCAGCAGCACTGGAACAGATACGCAGTATTTT.

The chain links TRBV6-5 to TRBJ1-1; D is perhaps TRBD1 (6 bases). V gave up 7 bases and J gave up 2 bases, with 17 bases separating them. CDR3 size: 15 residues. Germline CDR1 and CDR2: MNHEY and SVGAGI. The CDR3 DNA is TGTGCCAGCACCAAAGCAACAGGGAAAAACACTGAAGCTTTCTTT. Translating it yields CASTKATGKNTEAFF.

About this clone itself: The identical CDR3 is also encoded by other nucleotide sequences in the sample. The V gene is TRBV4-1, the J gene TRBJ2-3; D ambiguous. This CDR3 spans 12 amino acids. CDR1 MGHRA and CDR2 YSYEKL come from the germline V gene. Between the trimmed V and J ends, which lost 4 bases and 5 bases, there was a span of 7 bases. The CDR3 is CASSLRGDTQYF. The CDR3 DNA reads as TGCGCCAGCAGCCTACGCGGAGATACGCAGTATTTT.

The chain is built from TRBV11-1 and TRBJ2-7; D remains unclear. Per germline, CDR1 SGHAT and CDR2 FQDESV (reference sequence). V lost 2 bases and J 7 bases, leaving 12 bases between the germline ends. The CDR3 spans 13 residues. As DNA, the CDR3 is TGTGCCAGCAGCTTAACCCCGGTGGGAGAGCAGTACTTC. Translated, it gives CASSLTPVGEQYF.

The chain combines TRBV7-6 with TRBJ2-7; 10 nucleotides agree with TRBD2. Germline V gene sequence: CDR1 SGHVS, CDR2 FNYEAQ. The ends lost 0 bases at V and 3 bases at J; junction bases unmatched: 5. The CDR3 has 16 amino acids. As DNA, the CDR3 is TGTGCCAGCAGCTTAGCGTCTAGCGGGAGCGACTACGAGCAGTACTTC. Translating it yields CASSLASSGSDYEQYF.

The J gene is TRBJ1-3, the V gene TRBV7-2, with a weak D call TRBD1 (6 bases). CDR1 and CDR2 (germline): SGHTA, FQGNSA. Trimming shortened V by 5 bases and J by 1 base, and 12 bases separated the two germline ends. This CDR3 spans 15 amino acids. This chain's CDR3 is CASSGGQPSGNTIYF. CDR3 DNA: TGTGCCAGCAGCGGAGGACAGCCTTCTGGAAACACCATATATTTT.

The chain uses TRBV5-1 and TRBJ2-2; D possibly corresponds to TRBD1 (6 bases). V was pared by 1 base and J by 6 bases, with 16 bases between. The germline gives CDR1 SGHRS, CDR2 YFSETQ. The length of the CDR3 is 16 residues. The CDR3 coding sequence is TGCGCCAGCAGCTTGACCTTACAGGGAGAGCCCGGGGAGCTGTTTTTT. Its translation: CASSLTLQGEPGELFF.

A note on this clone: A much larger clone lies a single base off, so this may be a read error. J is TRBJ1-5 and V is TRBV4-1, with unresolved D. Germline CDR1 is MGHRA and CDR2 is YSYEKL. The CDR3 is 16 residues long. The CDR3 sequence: CASSLGSAAGNRPQHF. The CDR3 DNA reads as TGCGCCAGCAGCCTGGGTTCAGCAGCCGGCAATCGGCCCCAGCATTTT.

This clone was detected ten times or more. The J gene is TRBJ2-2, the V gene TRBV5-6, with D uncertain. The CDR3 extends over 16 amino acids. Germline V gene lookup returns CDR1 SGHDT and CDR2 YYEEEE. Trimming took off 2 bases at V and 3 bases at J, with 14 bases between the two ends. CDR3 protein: CASSFYNKRDTGELFF. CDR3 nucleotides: TGTGCCAGCAGCTTCTACAACAAAAGGGACACCGGGGAGCTGTTTTTT. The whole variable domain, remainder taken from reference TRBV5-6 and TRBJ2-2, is DAGVTQSPTHLIKTRGQQVTLRCSPKSGHDTVSWYQQALGQGPQFIFQYYEEEERQRGNFPDRFSGHQFPNYSSELNVNALLLGDSALYLCASSFYNKRDTGELFFGEGSRLTVL.

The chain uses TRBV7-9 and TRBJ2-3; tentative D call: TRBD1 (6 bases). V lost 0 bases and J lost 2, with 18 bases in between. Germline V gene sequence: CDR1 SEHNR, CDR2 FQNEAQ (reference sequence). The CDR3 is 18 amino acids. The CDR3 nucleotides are TGTGCCAGCAGCTTAGCGGTCGGCAGGGGACCCTCCACAGATACGCAGTATTTT. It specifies CASSLAVGRGPSTDTQYF.

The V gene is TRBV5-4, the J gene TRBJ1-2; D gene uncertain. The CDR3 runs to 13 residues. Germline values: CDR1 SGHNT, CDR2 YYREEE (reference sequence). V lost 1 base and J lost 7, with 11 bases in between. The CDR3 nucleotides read TGTGCCAGCAGCTTGTCCCGGAGCTCTGGCTACACCTTC. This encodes CASSLSRSSGYTF.

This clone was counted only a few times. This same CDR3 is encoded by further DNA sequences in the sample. This chain's CDR3 is CASSEGGNQPQHF. As DNA, the CDR3 is TGTGCCAGCAGTGAAGGCGGAAATCAGCCCCAGCATTTT. The chain uses TRBV2 and TRBJ1-5; no clear D gene. Germline loops: CDR1 SNHLY, CDR2 FYNNEI. Trimming left V 1 base short and J 4 bases short, with 5 bases between. CDR3 length: 13 amino acids. Full variable domain (rest looked up from reference TRBV2 and TRBJ1-5): EPEVTQTPSHQVTQMGQEVILRCVPISNHLYFYWYRQILGQKVEFLVSFYNNEISEKSEIFDDQFSVERPDGSNFTLKIRSTKLEDSAMYFCASSEGGNQPQHFGDGTRLSIL.

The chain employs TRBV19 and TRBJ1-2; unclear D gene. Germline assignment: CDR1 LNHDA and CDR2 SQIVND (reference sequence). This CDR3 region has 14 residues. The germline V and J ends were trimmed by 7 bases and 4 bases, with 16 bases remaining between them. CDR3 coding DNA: TGTGCCAGTATCCCGCCGGGAGACGGCTATGGCTACACCTTC. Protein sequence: CASIPPGDGYGYTF.

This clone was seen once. CDR3 DNA: TGTGCCTGGAGTGTAAGTCTGGGCTCTGGAAACACCATATATTTT. Its translation: CAWSVSLGSGNTIYF. This chain uses TRBV30 with TRBJ1-3; no firm D call. The ends were cut back, 0 bases at V and 0 bases at J, with 9 bases in the middle. This CDR3 spans 15 amino acids. CDR1 is GTSNPN, CDR2 SVGIG, per germline (reference sequence).

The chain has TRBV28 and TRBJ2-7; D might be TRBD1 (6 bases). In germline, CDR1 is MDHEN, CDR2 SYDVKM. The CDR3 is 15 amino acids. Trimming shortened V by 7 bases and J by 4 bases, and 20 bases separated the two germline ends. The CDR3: CASTPPAMTGYEQYF. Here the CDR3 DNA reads TGTGCCAGCACCCCCCCCGCAATGACAGGATACGAGCAGTACTTC.

The CDR3 here is CAWATSGIFYEQYF. The CDR3 DNA is TGTGCCTGGGCGACTAGCGGAATATTCTACGAGCAGTACTTC. This chain connects TRBV30 to TRBJ2-7, with TRBD2 matching 9 bases. Germline V CDR1 and CDR2: GTSNPN, SVGIG (reference sequence). The CDR3 extends over 14 amino acids. With V trimmed by 5 bases and J by 3 bases, 8 bases remained unmatched.